The present T cell receptor beta chain was sequenced within a study of quantifying T cell responses using KT2 cells. About the study: cDNA was made from DNase-treated RNA using alpha and beta constant primers. Estimated efficiency of the T4 ligation step was above 8.5% under optimum conditions.

General study points: Input KT2 cell number predicted KT2 alpha and beta sequence counts linearly over several orders of magnitude.

This clonotype was seen at least ten times. The antigen is not known. KT2, a clone with a known TCR, was spiked into unfractionated PBMC. Different KT2-to-PBMC ratios were created with a constant PBMC count. An oligo carrying a UMI was ligated to the cDNA 3' end. An equimolar mix of RC1.1 and RC1.2 primed the beta chain across TRBC1 and TRBC2. One entry per CDR3 protein, called by TCRdb with MiXCR from the UMI-ligation and nested PCR reads. The sample records some 34,000 distinct CDR3 sequences, under 13% being singletons. The sequenced sample consisted of PBMCs spiked with cells of the T cell clone KT2. The sequence derives from a human donor.

CDR3 protein: CASGPTGPNTEAFF. The CDR3, as DNA: TGTGCTAGTGGTCCGACAGGCCCGAACACTGAAGCTTTCTTT. The rearrangement uses TRBV12-5 and TRBJ1-1, with a weak D call TRBD1 (6 bases). The CDR3 is made up of 14 amino acids. Germline CDR1 and CDR2: LGHNT and FRNRAP. Trimming took 5 bases from V and 1 from J, leaving 11 bases between them.